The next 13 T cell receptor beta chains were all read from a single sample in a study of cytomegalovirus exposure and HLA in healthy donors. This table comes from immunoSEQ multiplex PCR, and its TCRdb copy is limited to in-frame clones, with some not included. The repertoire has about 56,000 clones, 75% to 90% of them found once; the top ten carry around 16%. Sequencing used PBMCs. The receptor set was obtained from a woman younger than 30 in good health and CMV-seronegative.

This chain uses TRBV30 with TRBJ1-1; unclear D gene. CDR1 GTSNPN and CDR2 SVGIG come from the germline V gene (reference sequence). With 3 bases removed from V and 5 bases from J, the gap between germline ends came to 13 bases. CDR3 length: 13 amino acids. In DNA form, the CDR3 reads TGTGCCTGGAGAGAAGGAGGGTGGACTGAAGCTTTCTTT. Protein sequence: CAWREGGWTEAFF. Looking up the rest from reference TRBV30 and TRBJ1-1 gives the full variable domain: SQTIHQWPATLVQPVGSPLSLECTVEGTSNPNLYWYRQAAGRGLQLLFYSVGIGQISSEVPQNLSASRPQDRQFILSSKKLLLSDSGFYLCAWREGGWTEAFFGQGTRLTVV.

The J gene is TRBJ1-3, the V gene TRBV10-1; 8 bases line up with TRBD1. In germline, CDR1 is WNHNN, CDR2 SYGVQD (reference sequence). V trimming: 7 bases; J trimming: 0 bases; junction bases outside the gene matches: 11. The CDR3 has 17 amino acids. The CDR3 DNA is TGCGCCAGCAAGGACAGGGTAGAGGGCTACTCTGGAAACACCATATATTTT. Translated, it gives CASKDRVEGYSGNTIYF.

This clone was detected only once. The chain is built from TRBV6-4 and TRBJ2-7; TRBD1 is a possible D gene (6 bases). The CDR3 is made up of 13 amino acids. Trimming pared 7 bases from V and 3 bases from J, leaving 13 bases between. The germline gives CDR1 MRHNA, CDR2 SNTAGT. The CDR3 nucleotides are TGTGCCAGCACGCGAGGGGACATCTACGAGCAGTACTTC. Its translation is CASTRGDIYEQYF.

In DNA form, the CDR3 reads TGTGCCAGCAGCTTACGCGAATTGGGCGGGGAGGAAAAACTGTTTTTT. It specifies CASSLRELGGEEKLFF. The J gene is TRBJ1-4, the V gene TRBV13; D is undetermined. The CDR3 sequence is 16 residues long. The V and J ends lost 2 bases and 8 bases respectively, with 18 bases between them. Germline CDR1 reads PRHDT; CDR2 reads FYEKMQ (reference sequence).

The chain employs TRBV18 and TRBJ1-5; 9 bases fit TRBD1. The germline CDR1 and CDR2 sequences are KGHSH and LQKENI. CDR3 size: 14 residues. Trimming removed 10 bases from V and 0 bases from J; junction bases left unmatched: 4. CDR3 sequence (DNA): TGTGCCACCGGGACAGGGATTAGCAATCAGCCCCAGCATTTT. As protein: CATGTGISNQPQHF.

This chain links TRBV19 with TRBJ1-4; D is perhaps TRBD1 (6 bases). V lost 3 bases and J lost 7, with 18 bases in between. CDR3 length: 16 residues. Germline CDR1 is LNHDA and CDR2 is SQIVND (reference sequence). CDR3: CASSISGRGSSEKLFF. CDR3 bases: TGTGCCAGTAGTATTTCGGGCAGGGGTAGTAGTGAAAAACTGTTTTTT.

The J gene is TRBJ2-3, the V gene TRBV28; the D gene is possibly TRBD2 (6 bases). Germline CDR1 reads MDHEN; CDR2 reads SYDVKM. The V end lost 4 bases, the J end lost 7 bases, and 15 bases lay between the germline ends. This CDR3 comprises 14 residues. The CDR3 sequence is CASSSTTRANTQYF. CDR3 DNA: TGTGCCAGCAGTTCAACGACTAGGGCTAATACGCAGTATTTT. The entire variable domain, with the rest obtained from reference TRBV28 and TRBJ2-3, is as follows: DVKVTQSSRYLVKRTGEKVFLECVQDMDHENMFWYRQDPGLGLRLIYFSYDVKMKEKGDIPEGYSVSREKKERFSLILESASTNQTSMYLCASSSTTRANTQYFGPGTRLTVL.

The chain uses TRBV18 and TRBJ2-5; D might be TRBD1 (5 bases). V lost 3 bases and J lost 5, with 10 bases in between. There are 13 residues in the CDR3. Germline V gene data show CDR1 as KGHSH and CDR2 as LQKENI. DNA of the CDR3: TGTGCCAGCTCACCGGACATATTCGAGACCCAGTACTTC. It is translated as CASSPDIFETQYF.

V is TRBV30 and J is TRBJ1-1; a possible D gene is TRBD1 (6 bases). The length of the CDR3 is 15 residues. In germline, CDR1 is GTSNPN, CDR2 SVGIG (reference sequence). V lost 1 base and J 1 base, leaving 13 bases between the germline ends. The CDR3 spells CAWSAFRGQNTEAFF. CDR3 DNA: TGTGCCTGGAGTGCTTTCCGGGGACAGAACACTGAAGCTTTCTTT. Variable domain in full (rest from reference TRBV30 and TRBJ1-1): SQTIHQWPATLVQPVGSPLSLECTVEGTSNPNLYWYRQAAGRGLQLLFYSVGIGQISSEVPQNLSASRPQDRQFILSSKKLLLSDSGFYLCAWSAFRGQNTEAFFGQGTRLTVV.

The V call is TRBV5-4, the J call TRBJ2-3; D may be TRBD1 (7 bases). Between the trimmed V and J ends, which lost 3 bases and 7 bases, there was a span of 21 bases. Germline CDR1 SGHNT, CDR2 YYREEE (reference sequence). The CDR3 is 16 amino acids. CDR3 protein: CASSSLGGGATNTQYF. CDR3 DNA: TGTGCCAGCAGCTCTTTAGGGGGCGGGGCGACGAATACGCAGTATTTT.

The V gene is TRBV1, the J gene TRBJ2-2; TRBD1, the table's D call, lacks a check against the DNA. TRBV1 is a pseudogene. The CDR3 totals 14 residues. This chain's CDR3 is CTRDRARNTGELFF. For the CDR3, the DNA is TGCACCAGGGACAGGGCTAGGAACACCGGGGAGCTGTTTTTT.

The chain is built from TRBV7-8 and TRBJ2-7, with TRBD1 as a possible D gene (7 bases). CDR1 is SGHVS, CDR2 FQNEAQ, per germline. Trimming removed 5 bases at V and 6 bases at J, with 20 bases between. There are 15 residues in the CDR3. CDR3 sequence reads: CASSARGRRGSEQYF. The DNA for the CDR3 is TGTGCCAGCAGCGCCAGGGGGAGGAGGGGGTCCGAGCAGTACTTC.

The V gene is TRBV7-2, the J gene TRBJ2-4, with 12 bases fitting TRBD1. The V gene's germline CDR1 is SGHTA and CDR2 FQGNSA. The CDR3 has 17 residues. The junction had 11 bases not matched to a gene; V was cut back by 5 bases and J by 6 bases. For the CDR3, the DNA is TGTGCCAGCAGCCGTCCGGGACAGGGGGCAACGGGAAACATTCAGTACTTC. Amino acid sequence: CASSRPGQGATGNIQYF.